The 16 T cell receptor beta chains in this list originate from one sample, sequenced in a study of post-analysis software for immune sequencing data. Unique molecular identifiers were built into the TCR beta cDNA libraries. TCRdb independently ran MiXCR on the PCR reads; one entry per CDR3 protein. The table lists about 500,000 distinct CDR3 sequences, nearly 45% of them singletons. Study-wide results and caveats: TRBV segments more frequent in patients than in controls numbered about 5 and included TRBV5-6, TRBV5-1 and TRBV20-1.

Their cognate antigens are unknown. The source material was blood. The receptors here all came from a girl aged 5 to 17 with multiple sclerosis.

J is TRBJ2-1 and V is TRBV29-1, with unresolved D. The ends were cut back, 5 bases at V and 9 bases at J, with 11 bases in the middle. This CDR3 has 11 residues. The germline gives CDR1 SQVTM, CDR2 ANQGSEA. CDR3 bases: TGCAGCGTTCTAGGTTTGATTGAGCAGTTCTTC. Amino acid sequence: CSVLGLIEQFF.

The chain links TRBV6-1 to TRBJ2-5, with a weak D call TRBD1 (7 bases). Germline lookup yields CDR1 MNHNS and CDR2 SASEGT. CDR3 length equals 18 residues. V shed 4 bases and J shed 5 bases, with 26 bases lying between them. The CDR3 DNA follows: TGTGCCAGCAGTGCCCGTCCGGGGCAGGGGGGTATGAGGGAGACCCAGTACTTC. This sequence encodes CASSARPGQGGMRETQYF.

The V call is TRBV9, the J call TRBJ2-3, with 10 bases fitting TRBD2. Looked up from germline, CDR1 is SGDLS and CDR2 is YYNGEE. The CDR3 spans 15 residues. Trimming at V came to 3 bases and at J to 2 bases, leaving 3 bases not matched to a gene. The CDR3 region is CASSASGRITDTQYF. CDR3 DNA sequence: TGTGCCAGCAGCGCTAGCGGGAGAATCACAGATACGCAGTATTTT.

The rearrangement joins TRBV7-3 to TRBJ2-5; weak D call: TRBD2 (7 bases). The V gene's germline CDR1 is SGHTA and CDR2 FQGTGA. The CDR3 extends over 14 amino acids. V was cut by 5 bases and J by 4 bases, with 14 bases left in between. The CDR3 nucleotides are TGTGCCAGCAGCGAAGGGGGGGGCCGAGAGACCCAGTACTTC. It codes for CASSEGGGRETQYF. The full variable domain, its missing parts supplied by reference TRBV7-3 and TRBJ2-5, is GAGVSQTPSNKVTEKGKYVELRCDPISGHTALYWYRQSLGQGPEFLIYFQGTGAADDSGLPNDRFFAVRPEGSVSTLKIQRTERGDSAVYLCASSEGGGRETQYFGPGTRLLVL.

The chain joins TRBV29-1 to TRBJ2-7; TRBD1 agrees at 8 bases. Per germline, CDR1 SQVTM and CDR2 ANQGSEA. The V gene end was trimmed by 1 base and the J gene end by 5 bases; junction bases not matched to a gene: 13. This CDR3 spans 16 amino acids. Here the CDR3 reads CSVEGSGQGINDEQYF. Written as DNA, the CDR3 is TGCAGCGTTGAAGGTTCAGGACAGGGTATAAACGACGAGCAGTACTTC.

V and J are TRBV24-1 and TRBJ1-2; TRBD1 is a possible D gene (5 bases). The V end was cut by 5 bases, the J end by 0 bases, with 18 bases between. Per germline, CDR1 KGHDR and CDR2 SFDVKD. The CDR3 is 17 amino acids. CDR3 DNA: TGTGCCACCAGTGGGGGATCCAGACAGAACACTAACTATGGCTACACCTTC. It yields the protein CATSGGSRQNTNYGYTF.

The chain links TRBV20-1 to TRBJ1-1; no reliable D call. Trimming removed 5 bases from V and 3 bases from J, with 7 bases in between. This CDR3 has 11 amino acids. The germline V gene has CDR1 DFQATT and CDR2 SNEGSKA (reference sequence). The CDR3 nucleotides are TGCAGTGCTCGAAGCCACACTGAAGCTTTCTTT. It translates to CSARSHTEAFF.

This clonotype was detected once. The CDR3 reads CASSDAGGRRYEQYF. In nucleotides, the CDR3 is TGTGCCAGCAGTGATGCAGGGGGGCGTCGGTACGAGCAGTACTTC. The chain combines TRBV28 with TRBJ2-4, with D possibly being TRBD1 (7 bases). The J call may not be correct, given that the DNA end is closer to TRBJ2-7. This CDR3 contains 15 residues. The germline CDR1 and CDR2 sequences are MDHEN and SYDVKM.

The rearrangement links TRBV9 to TRBJ1-1; tentative D call: TRBD1 (5 bases). Germline CDR1 and CDR2: SGDLS and YYNGEE. Trimming stripped 0 bases from V and 1 base from J, with 19 bases between. This CDR3 has 18 amino acids. The chain's CDR3 is CASSVEGTWGRGNTEAFF. The DNA of the CDR3 is TGTGCCAGCAGCGTAGAGGGAACCTGGGGACGGGGGAACACTGAAGCTTTCTTT.

This rearrangement joins TRBV27 to TRBJ2-7; D gene uncertain. The CDR3 consists of 14 residues. Deletions cut 4 bases from V and 0 bases from J, with 10 bases between. Germline V CDR1 and CDR2: MNHEY, SMNVEV (reference sequence). The CDR3 DNA reads as TGTGCCAGCAGTTCCGGCACCTACTCCTACGAGCAGTACTTC. It is translated as CASSSGTYSYEQYF.

CDR3 in amino acids: CASRDGQGDTQYF. The CDR3 DNA sequence: TGCGCCAGCAGGGATGGCCAGGGAGATACGCAGTATTTT. The chain joins TRBV10-1 to TRBJ2-3; D possibly corresponds to TRBD1 (5 bases). V dropped 6 bases and J dropped 5 bases, with 12 bases sitting between them. The germline V gene has CDR1 WNHNN and CDR2 SYGVQD (reference sequence). This CDR3 has 13 residues.

Only a few counts were recorded for this clonotype. This rearrangement joins TRBV29-1 to TRBJ2-6; D is uncertain. V lost 4 bases to trimming and J lost 4 bases, with 14 bases between them. The CDR3 runs to 15 residues. Germline CDR1 is SQVTM and CDR2 is ANQGSEA. The CDR3 spells CSVGANGAGANVLTF. The CDR3 DNA is TGCAGCGTTGGAGCGAACGGCGCCGGGGCCAACGTCCTGACTTTC.

The rearrangement links TRBV4-2 to TRBJ2-5, with 12 bases that match TRBD2. CDR1 and CDR2 from the germline V gene are LGHNA and YNFKEQ. The CDR3 contains 16 residues. The V and J ends lost 4 bases and 5 bases, in that order; junction bases with no gene match: 8. Written as DNA, the CDR3 is TGTGCCAGCAGCCCGACTAGCGGGAGATCTCAGGAGACCCAGTACTTC. Its protein is CASSPTSGRSQETQYF.

The chain has TRBV29-1 and TRBJ1-1, with D uncertain. V was trimmed by 3 bases and J by 11 bases, leaving 16 bases between them. CDR3 length: 12 residues. Germline values: CDR1 SQVTM, CDR2 ANQGSEA. CDR3 sequence: CSVDDDIWRAFF. The CDR3 region has the DNA TGCAGCGTTGATGACGACATATGGAGGGCTTTCTTT.

J is TRBJ1-2 and V is TRBV6-2 or TRBV6-3; no definite D call. In germline, CDR1 is MNHEY, CDR2 SVGEGT. This CDR3 is 13 amino acids long. Trimming removed 4 bases from V and 7 bases from J, with 13 bases in between. The CDR3 nucleotides read TGTGCCAGCAGTTTCGTCGGGCTCTCTGGCTACACCTTC. It translates to CASSFVGLSGYTF.

The CDR3 DNA follows: TGTGCCACCAGCGCAATAGCGGGAGTAACCTACGAGCAGTACTTC. Translating gives CATSAIAGVTYEQYF. This chain uses TRBV15 with TRBJ2-7, with 9 bases aligning to TRBD2. With V trimmed by 5 bases and J by 2 bases, 7 bases remained unmatched. Germline lookup yields CDR1 LNHNV and CDR2 YYDKDF (reference sequence). The CDR3 contains 15 residues.